This T cell receptor (beta chain) was sequenced for a study of CD8 T cells in ankylosing spondylitis. V was trimmed by 7 bases and J by 5 bases, leaving 19 bases between them. The CDR3 length is 15 residues. In TCRdb, the 5' RACE reads were re-called with MiXCR into one record per CDR3 protein. This table holds fewer than 250,000 distinct CDR3 sequences, around 19% found once. This clonotype came up a few times. The antigen remains unidentified. Study-wide findings and caveats: According to the report, clones linked to the disease were significantly enriched in matched synovial fluid samples taken from ankylosing spondylitis patients. About 8 highly homologous variants made up a TCR beta motif, and this motif appeared characteristic of ankylosing spondylitis blood.

The chain has TRBV12-3 or TRBV12-4 and TRBJ2-3, with unresolved D. The receptor was derived from a male donor with ankylosing spondylitis. Sequenced: blood, either unsorted or a sorted T cell fraction (not recorded which). The DNA of the CDR3 is TGTGCCAGCACCCAACAGAGCCAAACGCGAGATACGCAGTATTTT. It specifies CASTQQSQTRDTQYF.